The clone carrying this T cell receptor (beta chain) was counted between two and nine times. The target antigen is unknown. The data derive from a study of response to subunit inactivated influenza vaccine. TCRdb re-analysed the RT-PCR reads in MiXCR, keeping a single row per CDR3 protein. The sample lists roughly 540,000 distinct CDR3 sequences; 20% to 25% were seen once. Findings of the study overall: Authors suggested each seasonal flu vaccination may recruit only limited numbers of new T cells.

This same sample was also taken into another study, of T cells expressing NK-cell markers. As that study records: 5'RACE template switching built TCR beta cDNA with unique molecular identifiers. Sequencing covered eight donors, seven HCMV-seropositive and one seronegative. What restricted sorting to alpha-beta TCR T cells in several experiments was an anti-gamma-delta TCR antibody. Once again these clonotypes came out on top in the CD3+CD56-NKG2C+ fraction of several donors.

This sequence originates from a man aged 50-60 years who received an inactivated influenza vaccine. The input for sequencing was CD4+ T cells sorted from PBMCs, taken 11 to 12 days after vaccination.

CDR3 sequence reads: CSVGPDGYTF. The CDR3 DNA is TGCAGCGTTGGACCGGACGGCTACACCTTC. The V gene is TRBV29-1, the J gene TRBJ1-2; D uncertain. The germline V and J ends were trimmed by 4 bases and 8 bases, with 8 bases remaining between them. This CDR3 comprises 10 residues. Germline loops: CDR1 SQVTM, CDR2 ANQGSEA.